The present T cell receptor beta chain was sequenced within a study of cytomegalovirus exposure and HLA in healthy donors. Study observations and caveats: Follow-up analysis later connected one missense variant in DCLRE1C with trimming of TCR beta V- and J-genes. Common viral pathogens were later found to be apparently linked to several of the most significant clusters.

Germline values: CDR1 SQVTM, CDR2 ANQGSEA. The CDR3 runs to 13 residues. Trimming removed 6 bases at V and 0 bases at J, with 11 bases between. In regard to this clone: Its antigen remains unknown.

13 Jbeta primers and 60 Vbeta primers were used for the PCR. Authors' processing steps: Later, tens of millions of unique TCR beta chains were counted in an analysis, and approximately 10 million of them were shared. TCRdb's copy holds only in-frame clones and misses some; the assay was immunoSEQ multiplex PCR. V, J and clone size are those of that table, while D and trimming were read from the DNA. The repertoire holds about 120,000 clones, roughly 66% seen once, with about 2.2% in the top ten. This receptor was identified in a woman aged 30 to 39 in good health and CMV-seronegative. The sample comprised PBMCs. V usage is TRBV29-1 and J usage is TRBJ2-5; D might be TRBD2 (7 bases). CDR3 in DNA: TGCAGCGTAGGGAGGGGGTACCAAGAGACCCAGTACTTC. It yields the protein CSVGRGYQETQYF.